This TCR beta chain was found in a study of shared clonotypes between healthy human individuals. TCRdb keeps only in-frame clones here, not all; method: immunoSEQ multiplex PCR. The data hold under 80,000 clones, with 62% observed a single time. CDR1 and CDR2 (germline): MNHNS, SASEGT. The CDR3 sequence is 15 residues long. The V and J ends lost 2 bases and 1 base respectively, with 12 bases between them. What was sequenced was memory CD8+ T cells sorted from blood. Subset reported: CD45RO+ cells pooled with CCR7-negative TemRA cells. The gene calls are TRBV6-1 and TRBJ2-7; TRBD1 might be the D (6 bases). The receptor was derived from a man younger than 45 in good health. CDR3 region: CASSEKGVGSYEQYF. In DNA form, the CDR3 reads TGTGCCAGCAGTGAAAAGGGGGTCGGGTCCTACGAGCAGTACTTC.